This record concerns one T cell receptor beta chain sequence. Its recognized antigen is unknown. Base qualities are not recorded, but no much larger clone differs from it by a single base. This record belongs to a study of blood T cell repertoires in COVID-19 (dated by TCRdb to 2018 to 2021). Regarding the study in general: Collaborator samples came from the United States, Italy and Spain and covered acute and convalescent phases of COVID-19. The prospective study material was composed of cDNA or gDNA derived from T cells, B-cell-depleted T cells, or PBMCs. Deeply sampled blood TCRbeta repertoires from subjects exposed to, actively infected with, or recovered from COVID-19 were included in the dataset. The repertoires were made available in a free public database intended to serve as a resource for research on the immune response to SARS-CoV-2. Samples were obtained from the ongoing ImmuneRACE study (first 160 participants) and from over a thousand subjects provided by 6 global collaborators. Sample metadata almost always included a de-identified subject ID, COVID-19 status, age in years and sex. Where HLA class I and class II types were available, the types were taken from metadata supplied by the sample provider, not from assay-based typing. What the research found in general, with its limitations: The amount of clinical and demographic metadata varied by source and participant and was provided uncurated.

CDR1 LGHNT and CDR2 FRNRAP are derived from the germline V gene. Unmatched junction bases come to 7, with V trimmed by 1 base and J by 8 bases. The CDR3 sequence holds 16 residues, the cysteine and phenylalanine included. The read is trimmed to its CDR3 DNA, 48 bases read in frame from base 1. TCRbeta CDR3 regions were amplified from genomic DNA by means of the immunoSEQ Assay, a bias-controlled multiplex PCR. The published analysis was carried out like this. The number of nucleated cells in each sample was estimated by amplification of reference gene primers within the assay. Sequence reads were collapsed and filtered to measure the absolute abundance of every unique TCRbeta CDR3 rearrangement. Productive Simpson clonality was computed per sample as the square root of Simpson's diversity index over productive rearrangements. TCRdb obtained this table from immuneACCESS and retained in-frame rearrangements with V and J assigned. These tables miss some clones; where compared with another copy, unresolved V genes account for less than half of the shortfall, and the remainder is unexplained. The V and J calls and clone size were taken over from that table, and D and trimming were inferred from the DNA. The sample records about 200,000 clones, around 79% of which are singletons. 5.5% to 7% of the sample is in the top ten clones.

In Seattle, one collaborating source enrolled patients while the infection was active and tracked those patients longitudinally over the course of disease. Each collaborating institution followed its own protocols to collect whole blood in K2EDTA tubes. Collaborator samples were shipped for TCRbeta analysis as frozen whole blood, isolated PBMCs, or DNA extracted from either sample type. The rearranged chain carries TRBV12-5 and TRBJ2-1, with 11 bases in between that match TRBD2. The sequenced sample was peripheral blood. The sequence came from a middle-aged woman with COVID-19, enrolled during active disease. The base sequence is TGTGCTAGTGGTTTGGAAGGACTAGCGGGCTCCTATGAGCAGTTCTTC. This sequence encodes CASGLEGLAGSYEQFF.